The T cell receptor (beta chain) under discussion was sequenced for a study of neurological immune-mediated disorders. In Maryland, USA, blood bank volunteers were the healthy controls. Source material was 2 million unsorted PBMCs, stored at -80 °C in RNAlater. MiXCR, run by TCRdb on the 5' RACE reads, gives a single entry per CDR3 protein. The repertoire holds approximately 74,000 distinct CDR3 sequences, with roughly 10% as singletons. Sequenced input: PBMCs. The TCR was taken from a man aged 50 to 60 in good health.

Here the CDR3 reads CSAPPGGFYNEQFF. The CDR3 DNA sequence: TGCAGTGCCCCTCCGGGGGGATTTTACAATGAGCAGTTCTTC. V is TRBV20-1 and J is TRBJ2-1; 7 nucleotides agree with TRBD2. The CDR3 length is 14 residues. Germline V lookup: CDR1 DFQATT, CDR2 SNEGSKA (reference sequence). J gave up 4 bases and V 6 bases, and 9 bases lay outside the gene matches.